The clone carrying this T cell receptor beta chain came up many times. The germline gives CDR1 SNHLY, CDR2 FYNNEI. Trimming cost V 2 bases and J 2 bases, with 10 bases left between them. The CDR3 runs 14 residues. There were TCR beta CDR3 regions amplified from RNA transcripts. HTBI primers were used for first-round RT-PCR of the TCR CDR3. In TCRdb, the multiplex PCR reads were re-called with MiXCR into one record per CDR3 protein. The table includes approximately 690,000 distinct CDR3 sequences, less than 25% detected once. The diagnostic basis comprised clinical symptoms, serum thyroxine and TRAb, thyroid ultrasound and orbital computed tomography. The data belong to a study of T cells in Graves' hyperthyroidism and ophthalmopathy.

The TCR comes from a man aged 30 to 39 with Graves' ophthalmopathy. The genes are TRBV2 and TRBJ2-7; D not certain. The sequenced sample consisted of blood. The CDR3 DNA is TGTGCCAGCAGTGAAATAATAGATCCCTACGAGCAGTACTTC. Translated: CASSEIIDPYEQYF.